This TCR beta chain was identified during a study of CD4 T cells in relation to SARS-CoV-2 and coronaviruses. Looking at the study overall: Convalescent patients were seven or eight males and a few females; two were Hispanic. Regarding the study as a whole: Crossreactive clones expanded significantly less to SARS-CoV-2 than monoreactive clones.

Germline V gene sequence: CDR1 LGHDT, CDR2 YNNKEL (reference sequence). The length of the CDR3 is 15 residues. Trimming removed 3 bases from V and 3 bases from J; junction bases left unmatched: 7. Of note for this clone: Antigen specificity is unknown.

Profiled with immunoSEQ multiplex PCR; TCRdb holds only in-frame clones, not every one. The repertoire consists of approximately 36,000 clones, with 77% occurring once and the leading ten covering 20%. Naive or memory CD4+ cells were cultured 1:1 with T cell-depleted PBMCs plus CEF. This sequence originates from an adult with COVID-19. Sequencing was carried out using memory CD4+ T cells from PBMCs, cultured in vitro. The chain carries TRBV3-1 (or the pseudogene TRBV3-2) and TRBJ1-2; TRBD1 aligns across 7 bases. CDR3 sequence reads: CASSHQGQDDYGYTF. CDR3 sequence (DNA): TGTGCCAGCAGCCACCAAGGACAGGACGACTATGGCTACACCTTC.